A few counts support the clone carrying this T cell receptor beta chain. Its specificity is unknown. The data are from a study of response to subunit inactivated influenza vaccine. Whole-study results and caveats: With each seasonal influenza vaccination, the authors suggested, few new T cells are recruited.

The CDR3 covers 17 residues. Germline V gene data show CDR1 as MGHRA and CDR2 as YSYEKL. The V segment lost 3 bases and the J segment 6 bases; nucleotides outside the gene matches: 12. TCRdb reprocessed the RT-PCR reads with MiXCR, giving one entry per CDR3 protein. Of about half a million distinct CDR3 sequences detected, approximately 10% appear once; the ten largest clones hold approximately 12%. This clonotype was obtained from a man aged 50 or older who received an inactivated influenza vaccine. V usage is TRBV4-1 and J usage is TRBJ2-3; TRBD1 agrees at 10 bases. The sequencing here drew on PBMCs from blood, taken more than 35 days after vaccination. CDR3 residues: CASSHRVIRDRGDTQYF. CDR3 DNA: TGCGCCAGCAGCCACCGAGTAATCCGGGACAGGGGTGATACGCAGTATTTT.